This record covers a single T cell receptor beta chain. The data were produced by immunoSEQ multiplex PCR, yet TCRdb's version contains in-frame clones alone and is incomplete. The table records nearly 200,000 clones, 65% to 85% of them present only once. This specimen belongs to a study of blood T cell repertoires in COVID-19. Study-wide background: Researchers got acute and convalescent COVID-19 samples from the United States, Italy and Spain. The analysed material was cDNA or gDNA that came from T cells, B-cell-depleted T cells, or PBMCs.

Between the trimmed V and J ends, which lost 7 bases and 1 base, there was a span of 10 bases. Per germline, CDR1 SQVTM and CDR2 ANQGSEA. CDR3 length: 12 amino acids. Participants were aged 18 to 89 years, lived in some 23 US areas, and enrolled virtually. The recovered donors of Cohort 3 showed two negative PCRs, clearance, or symptom resolution. The clonotype originates from a man aged 40-49 years who had recovered from COVID-19. The sequenced material came from PBMCs or T cells enriched from blood (not recorded which). The rearrangement links TRBV29-1 to TRBJ2-5; a weak D match, TRBD1 (5 bases). CDR3 sequence reads: CSARQSQETQYF. CDR3 nucleotides: TGCAGCGCTAGACAGAGCCAAGAGACCCAGTACTTC.